Below, 28 T cell receptor beta chains from the same sample are listed, as sequenced in a study of T cell repertoires in cytomegalovirus infection. TCRdb recomputed calls from the reads with MiXCR, one row per CDR3 protein. The sample records 200,000 to 300,000 distinct CDR3 sequences, roughly 10% being singletons. Sequencing was carried out using PBMCs. These receptors all come from a human donor in good health (CMV status not recorded). Some clones in this sample may be carry-over from other donors' samples.

The V gene is TRBV20-1, the J gene TRBJ2-3; D remains ambiguous. The V end lost 5 bases, the J end lost 0 bases, and 3 bases lay between the germline ends. There are 11 residues in the CDR3. The germline V gene has CDR1 DFQATT and CDR2 SNEGSKA (reference sequence). The CDR3 is CSAFSTDTQYF. The CDR3 DNA sequence: TGCAGTGCTTTTAGCACAGATACGCAGTATTTT.

The sample holds many counts of this clonotype. CDR3 amino acids: CASSLDRGGWNSPLHF. The CDR3 DNA sequence: TGTGCCAGCAGCTTGGACAGGGGTGGTTGGAATTCACCCCTCCACTTT. This chain joins TRBV7-2 and TRBJ1-6; TRBD1 agrees at 9 bases. Per germline, CDR1 SGHTA and CDR2 FQGNSA. The ends lost 3 bases at V and 7 bases at J; junction bases unmatched: 7. The CDR3 is 16 amino acids.

The table lists this clonotype with a few counts. The chain is built from TRBV7-9 and TRBJ1-2, with D perhaps matching TRBD1 (6 bases). Looked up from germline, CDR1 is SEHNR and CDR2 is FQNEAQ (reference sequence). CDR3 length: 15 residues. V was trimmed by 4 bases and J by 2 bases, leaving 14 bases between them. The CDR3 sequence is CASSYAGARNYGYTF. In DNA, the CDR3 is TGTGCCAGCAGCTATGCAGGGGCCCGCAACTATGGCTACACCTTC.

This clonotype was seen only a few times. The chain joins TRBV7-9 to TRBJ2-1; TRBD2 matches 9 bases. The germline gives CDR1 SEHNR, CDR2 FQNEAQ (reference sequence). There are 13 residues in the CDR3. CDR3 protein: CGSSGGEYNEQFF. CDR3 bases: TGTGGGAGTAGCGGGGGTGAATACAATGAGCAGTTCTTC.

There are many counts of this clonotype. The chain links TRBV19 to TRBJ1-1; the D gene is possibly TRBD1 (5 bases). The CDR3 totals 16 residues. Germline assignment: CDR1 LNHDA and CDR2 SQIVND (reference sequence). The V end lost 1 base, the J end lost 1 base, and 13 bases lay between the germline ends. The chain's CDR3 is CASSIGGGAENTEAFF. CDR3 nucleotides: TGTGCCAGTAGTATAGGTGGAGGGGCGGAGAACACTGAAGCTTTCTTT.

This clonotype was recorded a few times. V usage is TRBV19 and J usage is TRBJ1-5; D remains unclear. Trimming removed 5 bases at V and 9 bases at J, with 20 bases between. Germline V gives CDR1 LNHDA, CDR2 SQIVND (reference sequence). This CDR3 comprises 15 residues. The chain's CDR3 is CASSPLEGGSWPQHF. The CDR3 DNA is TGTGCCAGTAGTCCCCTCGAGGGAGGAAGTTGGCCCCAGCATTTT. The entire variable domain, with the rest obtained from reference TRBV19 and TRBJ1-5, is as follows: DGGITQSPKYLFRKEGQNVTLSCEQNLNHDAMYWYRQDPGQGLRLIYYSQIVNDFQKGDIAEGYSVSREKKESFPLTVTSAQKNPTAFYLCASSPLEGGSWPQHFGDGTRLSIL.

This clonotype has at least ten counts. This sequence joins TRBV5-1 and TRBJ2-3, with unresolved D. This CDR3 region has 13 residues. Germline V gives CDR1 SGHRS, CDR2 YFSETQ. The V and J ends lost 1 base and 4 bases respectively, with 7 bases between them. CDR3 coding DNA: TGCGCCAGCAGCTTGACGACGGCAGATACGCAGTATTTT. It is translated as CASSLTTADTQYF. Filled out from reference TRBV5-1 and TRBJ2-3, the complete variable domain reads KAGVTQTPRYLIKTRGQQVTLSCSPISGHRSVSWYQQTPGQGLQFLFEYFSETQRNKGNFPGRFSGRQFSNSRSEMNVSTLELGDSALYLCASSLTTADTQYFGPGTRLTVL.

This clonotype showed up just a few times. CDR3 DNA: TGCAGTGCTGGGACAGCCAACACCGGGGAGCTGTTTTTT. It codes for CSAGTANTGELFF. J is TRBJ2-2 and V is TRBV20-1, with 7 nucleotides matching TRBD1. This CDR3 is 13 amino acids long. Trimming at V came to 5 bases and at J to 2 bases, leaving 2 bases not matched to a gene. Germline V gives CDR1 DFQATT, CDR2 SNEGSKA (reference sequence).

The V call is TRBV18, the J call TRBJ1-6; weak D call: TRBD1 (5 bases). The CDR3 totals 14 residues. Deletions cut 3 bases from V and 7 bases from J, with 10 bases between. CDR1 is KGHSH, CDR2 LQKENI, per germline. In DNA, the CDR3 is TGTGCCAGCTCACCGGACATTCGGAATTCACCCCTCCACTTT. Amino acids: CASSPDIRNSPLHF.

The V call is TRBV20-1, the J call TRBJ2-2, with D unclear. The CDR3 contains 12 residues. The germline gives CDR1 DFQATT, CDR2 SNEGSKA (reference sequence). The V end was cut by 2 bases, the J end by 2 bases, with 3 bases between. The CDR3 loop is CSARINTGELFF. The CDR3 DNA reads TGCAGTGCTAGAATAAACACCGGGGAGCTGTTTTTT.

The chain couples TRBV5-5 to TRBJ2-3; a possible D gene is TRBD1 (6 bases). From germline, CDR1 is SGHKS and CDR2 YYEKEE (reference sequence). The CDR3 loop spans 14 amino acids. Trimming took 4 bases from V and 2 from J, leaving 11 bases between them. Here the CDR3 reads CASSPGQPTDTQYF. In DNA, the CDR3 is TGTGCCAGCAGCCCCGGACAGCCCACAGATACGCAGTATTTT.

This clonotype was counted only a few times. The chain combines TRBV19 with TRBJ1-3; the D gene is possibly TRBD1 (5 bases). Trimming shortened V by 4 bases and J by 4 bases, and 17 bases separated the two germline ends. The CDR3 runs 16 residues. The germline V gene encodes CDR1 LNHDA and CDR2 SQIVND (reference sequence). CDR3 protein: CASSSPRGLSGNTIYF. CDR3 coding DNA: TGTGCCAGTAGTAGCCCACGGGGACTATCCGGAAACACCATATATTTT.

This clonotype was picked up many times. The rearrangement joins TRBV7-2 to TRBJ2-5; 9 nucleotides match TRBD2. Germline CDR1 is SGHTA and CDR2 is FQGNSA. V lost 1 base to trimming and J lost 2 bases; unmatched junction nucleotides: 2. CDR3 length equals 15 residues. The CDR3 DNA sequence: TGTGCCAGCAGCTTAGGCCTAGCGGGGCAAGAGACCCAGTACTTC. Encoded protein: CASSLGLAGQETQYF. Full variable domain (outside the CDR3, taken from reference TRBV7-2 and TRBJ2-5): GAGVSQSPSNKVTEKGKDVELRCDPISGHTALYWYRQSLGQGLEFLIYFQGNSAPDKSGLPSDRFSAERTGGSVSTLTIQRTQQEDSAVYLCASSLGLAGQETQYFGPGTRLLVL.

The sample holds many counts of this clonotype. This chain joins TRBV7-2 and TRBJ2-3; 8 positions match TRBD2. The germline gives CDR1 SGHTA, CDR2 FQGNSA. Trimming took 0 bases from V and 5 from J; bases not matched to a gene: 7. The CDR3 has 16 residues. CDR3 sequence reads: CASSLAAGAARDTQYF. The CDR3 DNA reads as TGTGCCAGCAGCTTAGCAGCGGGGGCCGCCCGAGATACGCAGTATTTT.

The rearrangement links TRBV30 to TRBJ2-3; tentative D call: TRBD1 (5 bases). Germline V gives CDR1 GTSNPN, CDR2 SVGIG (reference sequence). This CDR3 spans 14 amino acids. The ends were cut back, 1 base at V and 7 bases at J, with 15 bases in the middle. The CDR3 region has the DNA TGTGCCTGGAGTGCCACCTTGACAGCGTATACGCAGTATTTT. Amino acids: CAWSATLTAYTQYF.

The J gene is TRBJ1-5, the V gene TRBV6-2 or TRBV6-3, with 9 bases fitting TRBD1. Looked up from germline, CDR1 is MNHEY and CDR2 is SVGEGT. The CDR3 has 16 amino acids. Germline trimming cut 5 bases from V and 6 bases from J; bases unmatched to any gene: 11. CDR3 amino acids: CASSRPPQGATQPQHF. The CDR3 bases are TGTGCCAGCAGTCGACCCCCACAGGGGGCGACTCAGCCCCAGCATTTT.

There are many counts of this clonotype. V and J are TRBV7-2 and TRBJ1-1, with D tentatively TRBD1 (6 bases). V lost 3 bases to trimming and J lost 2 bases, with 16 bases between them. The CDR3 consists of 16 residues. The V gene's germline CDR1 is SGHTA and CDR2 FQGNSA. In DNA form, the CDR3 reads TGTGCCAGCAGCTTCGGCGCAGGGGTAGGAAACACTGAAGCTTTCTTT. It is translated as CASSFGAGVGNTEAFF. Looking up the rest from reference TRBV7-2 and TRBJ1-1 gives the full variable domain: GAGVSQSPSNKVTEKGKDVELRCDPISGHTALYWYRQSLGQGLEFLIYFQGNSAPDKSGLPSDRFSAERTGGSVSTLTIQRTQQEDSAVYLCASSFGAGVGNTEAFFGQGTRLTVV.

The rearrangement links TRBV20-1 to TRBJ2-1, with D possibly matching TRBD1 (5 bases). The CDR3 has 15 residues. Germline CDR1 and CDR2: DFQATT and SNEGSKA (reference sequence). V dropped 2 bases and J dropped 5 bases, with 16 bases sitting between them. CDR3 residues: CSARTVGRVDNEQFF. The CDR3 DNA sequence: TGCAGTGCTAGAACGGTGGGCAGGGTCGACAATGAGCAGTTCTTC.

This clonotype was detected many times. This chain links TRBV6-1 with TRBJ1-1; D gene ambiguous. Germline CDR1 reads MNHNS; CDR2 reads SASEGT. Trimming shortened V by 5 bases and J by 9 bases, and 13 bases separated the two germline ends. The CDR3 contains 12 residues. CDR3 sequence reads: CASSSRQEQAFF. CDR3 sequence (DNA): TGTGCCAGCAGTTCGAGGCAGGAGCAAGCTTTCTTT.

The table lists this clonotype with many counts. Given a much more abundant clone one base away, this may be a read error. This sequence joins TRBV12-3 or TRBV12-4 and TRBJ2-7; D not resolved. There are 11 residues in the CDR3. Trimming shortened V by 6 bases and J by 2 bases, and 5 bases separated the two germline ends. CDR3 amino acids: CASSSPYEQYF. The DNA of the CDR3 is TGTGCCAGCAGCTCCCCCTACGAGCAGTACTTC.

In this sample, this clonotype turned up many times. A read error may produce the germline difference seen at one junction end. The chain combines TRBV7-2 with TRBJ1-1; tentatively, D is TRBD1 (5 bases). The CDR3 length is 13 residues. Per germline, CDR1 SGHTA and CDR2 FQGNSA. The CDR3 here is CASSPGTFREWIF. The CDR3 DNA reads as TGTGCCAGCAGCCCCGGGACCTTCCGCGAGTGGATCTTT. Combining the CDR3 with reference TRBV7-2 and TRBJ1-1 gives the whole variable domain GAGVSQSPSNKVTEKGKDVELRCDPISGHTALYWYRQSLGQGLEFLIYFQGNSAPDKSGLPSDRFSAERTGGSVSTLTIQRTQQEDSAVYLCASSPGTFREWIFGQGTRLTVV.

This clonotype was counted many times. V usage is TRBV7-8 and J usage is TRBJ2-7; TRBD1 matches at 9 bases. This CDR3 has 18 residues. Germline CDR1 and CDR2: SGHVS and FQNEAQ. V gave up 5 bases and J gave up 5 bases; unmatched junction bases: 19. CDR3 coding DNA: TGTGCCAGCAGCCCAGCCTCCCGGACAGGGGTCTTCCCGGACGAGCAGTACTTC. This codes for CASSPASRTGVFPDEQYF.

In its sample, this clonotype was seen a few times. The chain recombines TRBV29-1 with TRBJ2-7; 8 nucleotides line up with TRBD2. V shed 5 bases and J 4 bases; nucleotides not matched to a gene: 7. The germline V gene encodes CDR1 SQVTM and CDR2 ANQGSEA. The length of the CDR3 is 13 residues. CDR3 coding DNA: TGCAGCGTTCGGTCGGGAGGGGAGTACGAGCAGTACTTC. It codes for CSVRSGGEYEQYF.

On this clonotype: This clone may be a read error of a much larger clone one base away. The V call is TRBV6-1, the J call TRBJ1-2, with 9 bases that match TRBD1. This CDR3 comprises 15 residues. The germline V gene has CDR1 MNHNS and CDR2 SASEGT. The CDR3 here is CASNEAWTGAGGYTF. CDR3 DNA: TGTGCCAGCAATGAAGCGTGGACAGGGGCCGGGGGCTACACCTTC.

This clonotype was seen at least ten times. The rearrangement joins TRBV7-2 to TRBJ1-1; D gene ambiguous. V was cut by 3 bases and J by 1 base, with 6 bases left in between. The CDR3 totals 13 residues. CDR1 and CDR2 (germline): SGHTA, FQGNSA. CDR3 region: CASSFLANTEAFF. The CDR3 DNA reads TGTGCCAGCAGCTTTCTGGCGAACACTGAAGCTTTCTTT.

This clonotype was seen at least ten times. This chain links TRBV20-1 with TRBJ1-5; TRBD1 might be the D (6 bases). The length of the CDR3 is 17 residues. CDR1 DFQATT and CDR2 SNEGSKA come from the germline V gene (reference sequence). V was shortened by 5 bases and J by 1 base, with 21 bases between the two germline ends. The CDR3 nucleotides read TGCAGTGCTCGAAGTACGGACAGTCTGTTAAGCAATCAGCCCCAGCATTTT. This codes for CSARSTDSLLSNQPQHF.

This clonotype was counted a few times. The chain joins TRBV10-2 to TRBJ2-2, with D hard to call. The CDR3 sequence is 13 residues long. Germline V lookup: CDR1 WSHSY, CDR2 SAAADI. The germline V and J ends were trimmed by 8 bases and 7 bases, with 14 bases remaining between them. The CDR3 reads CASQDLFLGELFF. CDR3 coding DNA: TGCGCCAGCCAGGACCTTTTTCTCGGGGAGCTGTTTTTT.

Comments on this clonotype: This clone may be a read error of a much larger clone one base away. The V call is TRBV4-1, the J call TRBJ1-1; D ambiguous. The CDR3 covers 14 residues. V lost 0 bases, J lost 4 bases, and 9 bases lay in between. Germline loops: CDR1 MGHRA, CDR2 YSYEKL. The CDR3 is CASSQEGAFTEAFF. DNA of the CDR3: TGCGCCAGCAGCCAAGAAGGAGCATTCACTGAAGCTTTCTTT.